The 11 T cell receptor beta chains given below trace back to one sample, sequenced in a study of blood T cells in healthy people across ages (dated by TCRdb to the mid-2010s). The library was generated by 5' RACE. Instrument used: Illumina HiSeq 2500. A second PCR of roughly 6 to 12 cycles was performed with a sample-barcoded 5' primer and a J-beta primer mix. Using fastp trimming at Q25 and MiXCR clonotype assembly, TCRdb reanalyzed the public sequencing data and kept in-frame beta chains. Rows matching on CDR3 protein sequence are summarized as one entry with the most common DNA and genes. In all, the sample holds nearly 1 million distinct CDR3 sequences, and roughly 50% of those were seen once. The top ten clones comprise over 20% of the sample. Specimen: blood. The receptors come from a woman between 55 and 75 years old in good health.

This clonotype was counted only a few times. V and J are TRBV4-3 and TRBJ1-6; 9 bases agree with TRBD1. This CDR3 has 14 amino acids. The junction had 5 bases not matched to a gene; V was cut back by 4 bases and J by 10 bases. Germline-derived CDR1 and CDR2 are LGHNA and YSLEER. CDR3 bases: TGCGCCAGCAGCCCCCGGACAGGGGCCTCACCCCTCCACTTT. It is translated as CASSPRTGASPLHF.

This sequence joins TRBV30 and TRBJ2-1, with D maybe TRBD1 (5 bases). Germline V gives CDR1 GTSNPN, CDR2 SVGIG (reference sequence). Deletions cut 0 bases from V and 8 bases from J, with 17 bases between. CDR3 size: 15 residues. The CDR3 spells CAWSVGAKKSDEQFF. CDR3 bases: TGTGCCTGGAGTGTAGGGGCTAAAAAGAGCGATGAGCAGTTCTTC.

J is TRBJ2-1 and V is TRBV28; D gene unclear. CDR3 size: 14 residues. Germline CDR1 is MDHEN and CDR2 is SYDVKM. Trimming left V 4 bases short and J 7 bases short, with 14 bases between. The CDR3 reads CASSYDAARNEQFF. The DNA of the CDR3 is TGTGCCAGCAGTTATGATGCCGCAAGGAATGAGCAGTTCTTC.

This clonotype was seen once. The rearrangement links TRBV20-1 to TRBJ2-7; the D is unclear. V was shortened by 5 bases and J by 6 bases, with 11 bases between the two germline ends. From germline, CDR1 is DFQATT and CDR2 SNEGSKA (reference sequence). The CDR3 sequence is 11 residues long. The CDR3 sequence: CSALRVGEQYF. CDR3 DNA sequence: TGCAGTGCTCTTAGAGTAGGCGAGCAGTACTTC.

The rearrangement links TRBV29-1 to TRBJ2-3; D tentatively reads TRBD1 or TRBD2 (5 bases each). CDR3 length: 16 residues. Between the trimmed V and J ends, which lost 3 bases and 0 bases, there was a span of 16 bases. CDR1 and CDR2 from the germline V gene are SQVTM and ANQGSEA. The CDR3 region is CSVDRGRDQSTDTQYF. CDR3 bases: TGCAGCGTTGATCGGGGACGGGACCAGAGCACAGATACGCAGTATTTT.

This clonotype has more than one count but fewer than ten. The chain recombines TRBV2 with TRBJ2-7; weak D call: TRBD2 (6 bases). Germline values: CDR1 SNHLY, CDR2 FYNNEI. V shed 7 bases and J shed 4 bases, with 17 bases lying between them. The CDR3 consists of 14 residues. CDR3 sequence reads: CASTPPGAKYEQYF. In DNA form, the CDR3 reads TGTGCCAGCACCCCACCGGGAGCAAAATACGAGCAGTACTTC.

Written as DNA, the CDR3 is TGTGCCAGCAGTCCTCCTCGGACTAGCGCTCTCACAGATACGCAGTATTTT. This codes for CASSPPRTSALTDTQYF. The chain couples TRBV28 to TRBJ2-3; the match to TRBD2 covers 9 bases. This CDR3 has 17 amino acids. Germline CDR1 reads MDHEN; CDR2 reads SYDVKM. V lost 5 bases to trimming and J lost 2 bases; unmatched junction nucleotides: 11.

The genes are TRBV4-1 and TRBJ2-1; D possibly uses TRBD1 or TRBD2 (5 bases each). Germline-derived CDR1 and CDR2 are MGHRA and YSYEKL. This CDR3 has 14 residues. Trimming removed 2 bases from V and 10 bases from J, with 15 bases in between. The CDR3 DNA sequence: TGCGCCAGCAGCCAAAGCTCGGGCAGGGACGAGCAGTTCTTC. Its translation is CASSQSSGRDEQFF.

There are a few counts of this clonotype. The CDR3: CASSLDAGGSYNEQFF. The CDR3 DNA reads as TGCGCCAGCAGCCTTGATGCGGGAGGCTCCTACAATGAGCAGTTCTTC. The V call is TRBV4-3, the J call TRBJ2-1, with 8 nucleotides matching TRBD2. V dropped 4 bases and J dropped 0; count of bases not matched to a gene: 5. CDR3 length equals 16 residues. From germline, CDR1 is LGHNA and CDR2 YSLEER.

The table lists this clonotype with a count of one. For the CDR3, the DNA is TGTGCCACCAGTGATGACAACAAAGGACACGGGGGAAATCAGCCCCAGCATTTT. Encoded protein: CATSDDNKGHGGNQPQHF. The V gene is TRBV24-1, the J gene TRBJ1-5, with D perhaps TRBD1 (5 bases). CDR3 length: 18 residues. Germline values: CDR1 KGHDR, CDR2 SFDVKD. V lost 3 bases, J lost 4 bases, and 21 bases lay in between.

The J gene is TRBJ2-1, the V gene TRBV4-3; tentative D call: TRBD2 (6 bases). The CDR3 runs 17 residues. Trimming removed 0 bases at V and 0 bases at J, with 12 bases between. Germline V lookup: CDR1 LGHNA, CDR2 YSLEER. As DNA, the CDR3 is TGCGCCAGCAGCCAAGACCTGACTAGATACTCCTACAATGAGCAGTTCTTC. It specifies CASSQDLTRYSYNEQFF.